Shown below are 13 T cell receptor beta chains from a single sample sequenced in a study of CD8+ T cells in alopecia areata. Investigators isolated RNA and reverse transcribed it into cDNA to act as the sequencing template. Measured with immunoSEQ multiplex PCR; TCRdb has only the in-frame clones, and not every one. Here the sample spans over 120,000 clones, 45% to 60% being singletons. Specimen: CD4+ T cells sorted from blood, collected at week 0. The source is a human donor with alopecia areata.

The chain uses TRBV4-1 and TRBJ2-7; D not resolved. CDR1 MGHRA and CDR2 YSYEKL come from the germline V gene. CDR3 length: 15 residues. V lost 4 bases to trimming and J lost 3 bases, with 16 bases between them. CDR3 coding DNA: TGCGCCAGCAGCCTGAGAGAGGAAATATACTACGAGCAGTACTTC. It codes for CASSLREEIYYEQYF.

This chain connects TRBV25-1 to TRBJ2-1, with 14 bases fitting TRBD2. CDR1 is MGHDK and CDR2 is SYGVNS in the germline V gene. The junction had 8 bases not matched to a gene; V was cut back by 4 bases and J by 9 bases. The CDR3 loop spans 16 amino acids. The CDR3 reads CASSVRGTSGSGEQFF. For the CDR3, the DNA is TGTGCCAGCAGTGTCAGGGGGACTAGCGGGAGTGGTGAGCAGTTCTTC.

This clone came up a few times. DNA for the CDR3: TGCGCCAGCAGTCCTGAGGAAGGGGGCAGAAGGAATGGCTACACCTTC. Translated: CASSPEEGGRRNGYTF. The J gene is TRBJ1-2, the V gene TRBV23-1, with 7 bases that match TRBD1. TRBV23-1 is labeled an ORF, and its function is uncertain. This CDR3 has 16 residues. V was pared by 4 bases and J by 6 bases, with 14 bases of the junction left unmatched.

The V gene is TRBV19, the J gene TRBJ1-2, with D perhaps matching TRBD1 (5 bases). V lost 8 bases and J 2 bases, leaving 12 bases between the germline ends. The CDR3 is 13 amino acids. Looked up from germline, CDR1 is LNHDA and CDR2 is SQIVND (reference sequence). The CDR3, as DNA: TGTGCCAGTGGAGGGACTCCGAACTATGGCTACACCTTC. Amino acids: CASGGTPNYGYTF. Full variable domain (rest looked up from reference TRBV19 and TRBJ1-2): DGGITQSPKYLFRKEGQNVTLSCEQNLNHDAMYWYRQDPGQGLRLIYYSQIVNDFQKGDIAEGYSVSREKKESFPLTVTSAQKNPTAFYLCASGGTPNYGYTFGSGTRLTVV.

The rearrangement joins TRBV30 to TRBJ1-4; TRBD1 is a possible D gene (5 bases). Germline-derived CDR1 and CDR2 are GTSNPN and SVGIG (reference sequence). CDR3 size: 13 residues. The V gene lost 7 bases and the J gene lost 6 bases, with 15 bases spanning the gap. The DNA of the CDR3 is TGTGCCTTCTTGAGACAGAGCCATGAAAAACTGTTTTTT. It translates to CAFLRQSHEKLFF.

This chain connects TRBV2 to TRBJ2-2; 11 nucleotides match TRBD2. The CDR3 extends over 15 amino acids. Germline CDR1 SNHLY, CDR2 FYNNEI. The V and J ends lost 6 bases and 5 bases, in that order; junction bases with no gene match: 5. CDR3 residues: CASRWASGRTGELFF. The DNA of the CDR3 is TGTGCCAGCAGATGGGCTAGCGGGAGGACCGGGGAGCTGTTTTTT.

The rearrangement uses TRBV13 and TRBJ1-1; 8 bases match TRBD1. Germline lookup yields CDR1 PRHDT and CDR2 FYEKMQ (reference sequence). V lost 6 bases to trimming and J lost 5 bases; unmatched junction nucleotides: 14. The CDR3 is made up of 16 amino acids. The CDR3 protein is CASSLTLRQGLTEAFF. CDR3 DNA sequence: TGTGCCAGCAGTCTAACCCTCCGACAGGGGTTGACTGAAGCTTTCTTT.

The chain links TRBV30 to TRBJ2-7; tentatively, D is TRBD2 (6 bases). V lost 2 bases and J 0 bases, leaving 17 bases between the germline ends. The CDR3 loop spans 16 amino acids. The V gene's germline CDR1 is GTSNPN and CDR2 SVGIG (reference sequence). As DNA, the CDR3 is TGTGCCTGGAGTAAACGCGGGACCGATCTCTCCTACGAGCAGTACTTC. Translation: CAWSKRGTDLSYEQYF.

The gene calls are TRBV11-1 and TRBJ2-1; 11 bases map to TRBD2. CDR1 is SGHAT and CDR2 is FQDESV in the germline V gene (reference sequence). Germline trimming cut 1 base from V and 7 bases from J; bases unmatched to any gene: 3. CDR3 length equals 15 residues. In DNA form, the CDR3 reads TGTGCCAGCAGCTTAGGCCCTAGCGGGAGGAATGAGCAGTTCTTC. It codes for CASSLGPSGRNEQFF. The full variable domain, rest sourced from reference TRBV11-1 and TRBJ2-1, is EAEVAQSPRYKITEKSQAVAFWCDPISGHATLYWYRQILGQGPELLVQFQDESVVDDSQLPKDRFSAERLKGVDSTLKIQPAELGDSAMYLCASSLGPSGRNEQFFGPGTRLTVL.

The chain couples TRBV28 to TRBJ2-2; no definite D call. The germline gives CDR1 MDHEN, CDR2 SYDVKM. This CDR3 comprises 13 residues. The V gene lost 9 bases and the J gene lost 1 base, with 9 bases spanning the gap. The CDR3 nucleotides read TGTGCCAGAACTCAGGAGAACACCGGGGAGCTGTTTTTT. Residues: CARTQENTGELFF.

The rearrangement joins TRBV4-2 to TRBJ2-1; TRBD1 matches 9 bases. Germline V CDR1 and CDR2: LGHNA, YNFKEQ. This CDR3 region has 15 residues. Trimming at V came to 1 base and at J to 7 bases, leaving 5 bases not matched to a gene. The CDR3 DNA reads as TGTGCCAGCAGCCAAGTGGGGACAGGGTCGAATGAGCAGTTCTTC. Residues: CASSQVGTGSNEQFF.

The chain couples TRBV29-1 to TRBJ2-7; TRBD1 agrees at 9 bases. The CDR3 is 14 residues long. Per germline, CDR1 SQVTM and CDR2 ANQGSEA. The V and J ends lost 4 bases and 5 bases, in that order; junction bases with no gene match: 9. The CDR3, as DNA: TGCAGCGTTGCGCAGGGACAGGGTTTGAACGAGCAGTACTTC. It yields the protein CSVAQGQGLNEQYF.

This clone was recorded only once. This chain connects TRBV5-1 to TRBJ1-2; D call uncertain. V gave up 0 bases and J gave up 4 bases, with 19 bases separating them. This CDR3 is 17 amino acids long. Germline-derived CDR1 and CDR2 are SGHRS and YFSETQ. CDR3 in DNA: TGCGCCAGCAGCTTGGCTTATACAGTCGGGCGGTCCTATGGCTACACCTTC. Protein: CASSLAYTVGRSYGYTF.